This T cell receptor (beta chain) was recorded in a study of blood T cells in healthy people across ages. Study-level results: Diversity was estimated from one million T cells, and these estimates were considered underestimates. Donors of long life had a larger count of naive CD4+ cells and greater diversity than aged donors.

In its sample, this clonotype was seen a few times. What it binds is not known. Trimming removed 0 bases from V and 1 base from J, with 11 bases in between. The CDR3 covers 15 residues. Germline-derived CDR1 and CDR2 are DFQATT and SNEGSKA (reference sequence). The authors ran a second PCR of 7 to 11 cycles using a sample-barcoded 5' primer and a J-beta primer mix. CDR3-containing paired-end reads numbering at least 2.5 million came from each sample. TCRdb used MiXCR to reprocess the 5' RACE reads, holding one entry per CDR3 protein. This sample has hundreds of thousands of distinct CDR3 sequences, with approximately 49% found just once. Donor samples were obtained from healthy Caucasian individuals from Russia, aged 6 to 90.

Material for sequencing was blood. The sequence was collected from a woman aged 60 to 75 in good health. V usage is TRBV20-1 and J usage is TRBJ2-3, with a possible D match to TRBD2 (6 bases). As DNA, the CDR3 is TGCAGTGCTAGAGACCCGGCTAGCGGCACAGATACGCAGTATTTT. Its translation is CSARDPASGTDTQYF.